This entry features one TCR beta chain sequence. The antigen remains unidentified. After isolation, RNA underwent reverse transcription to generate cDNA as the sequencing template. Some clones are missing from TCRdb's copy, which holds only in-frame ones; the method was immunoSEQ multiplex PCR. The sample yields 90,000 to 120,000 clones, roughly 84% seen once. This sample stems from a study of CD8+ T cells in alopecia areata. Study in general: Patients in the treated group were given tofacitinib by mouth, 5 to 10 mg twice a day. Study-wide results and limits: While tofacitinib was given, many expanded lesional clones persisted in scalp and blood. TCR sharing across patients was less clear than in mice, possibly HLA-related.

Germline V CDR1 and CDR2: MGHRA, YSYEKL. Losses at the gene ends were 1 base for V and 7 bases for J; bases not matched to a gene: 5. CDR3 length equals 14 residues. Treatment meaning: oral pan-JAK inhibitor, 5-10 mg twice daily. Alopecia areata patients had lesional scalp punch biopsies and peripheral blood taken from them. The source is a human donor with alopecia areata. The sample in question was CD8+ T cells sorted from blood, obtained at week 24, from a patient treated with tofacitinib. The chain has TRBV4-1 and TRBJ1-1; 8 bases agree with TRBD1. The CDR3 DNA reads TGCGCCAGCAGCCAAGTCTCAGGGGGCTATGAAGCTTTCTTT. Amino acids: CASSQVSGGYEAFF.